This T cell receptor beta chain is from a study of shared clonotypes between healthy human individuals. Study background: Every donor yielded three CD4 naive, three CD4 memory, two CD8 naive and one CD8 memory plate. Study results and limitations: Memory subsets generally showed smaller estimated richness than naive subsets did. A small donor pool kept down the genetic and exposure-history diversity that was represented.

The study separated CD4+ cells into CD45RA+ naive and CD45RA-negative memory subsets. The CDR3 is 14 residues long. Germline CDR1 MNHEY, CDR2 SMNVEV (reference sequence). With 3 bases removed from V and 3 bases from J, the gap between germline ends came to 11 bases. About this clone itself: Its specificity is unknown.

Data came from immunoSEQ multiplex PCR; TCRdb stores just in-frame clones and leaves some out. The table includes roughly 2,300,000 clones, just under 95% detected once. The sample consisted of naive CD4+ T cells from PBMCs. Sample subset: CD45RA+ positively selected. The V and J genes are TRBV27 and TRBJ1-1, with D possibly matching TRBD1 (5 bases). The TCR was taken from a man aged 18 to 35 in good health. Some clones in this sample may be carry-over from other donors' samples. CDR3 in amino acids: CASSFFRGDTEAFF. The CDR3, as DNA: TGTGCCAGCAGTTTCTTCCGGGGGGACACTGAAGCTTTCTTT.